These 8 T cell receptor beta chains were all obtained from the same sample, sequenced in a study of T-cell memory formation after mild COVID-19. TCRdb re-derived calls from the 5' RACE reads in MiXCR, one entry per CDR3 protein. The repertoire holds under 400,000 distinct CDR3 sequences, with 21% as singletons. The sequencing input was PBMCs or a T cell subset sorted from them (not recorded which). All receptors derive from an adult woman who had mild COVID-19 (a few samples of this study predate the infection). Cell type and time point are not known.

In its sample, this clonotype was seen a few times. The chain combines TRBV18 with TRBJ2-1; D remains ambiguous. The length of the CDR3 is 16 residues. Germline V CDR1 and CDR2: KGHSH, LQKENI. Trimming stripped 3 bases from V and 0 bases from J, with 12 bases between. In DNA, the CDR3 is TGTGCCAGCTCACCCTCCTCCGAGAGCTCCTACAATGAGCAGTTCTTC. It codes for CASSPSSESSYNEQFF.

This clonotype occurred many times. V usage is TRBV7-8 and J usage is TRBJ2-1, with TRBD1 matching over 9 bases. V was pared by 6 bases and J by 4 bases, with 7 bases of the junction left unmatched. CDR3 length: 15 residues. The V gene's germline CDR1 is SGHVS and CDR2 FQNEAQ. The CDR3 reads CASRRDRVGYNEQFF. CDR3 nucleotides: TGTGCCAGCAGGAGGGACAGGGTGGGGTACAATGAGCAGTTCTTC.

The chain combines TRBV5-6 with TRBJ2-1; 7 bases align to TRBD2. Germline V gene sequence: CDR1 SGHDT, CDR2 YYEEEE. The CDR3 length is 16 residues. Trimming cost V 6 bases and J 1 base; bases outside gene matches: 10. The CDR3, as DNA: TGTGCCAGCACCTCTCGGCCCGGGGGGTCCTACAATGAGCAGTTCTTC. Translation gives CASTSRPGGSYNEQFF.

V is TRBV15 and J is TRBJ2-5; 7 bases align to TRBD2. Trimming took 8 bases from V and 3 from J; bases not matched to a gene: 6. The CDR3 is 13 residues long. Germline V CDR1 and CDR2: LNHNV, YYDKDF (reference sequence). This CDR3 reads CATLQREEETQYF. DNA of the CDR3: TGTGCCACCCTCCAACGGGAGGAAGAGACCCAGTACTTC. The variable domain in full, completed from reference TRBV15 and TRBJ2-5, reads DAMVIQNPRYQVTQFGKPVTLSCSQTLNHNVMYWYQQKSSQAPKLLFHYYDKDFNNEADTPDNFQSRRPNTSFCFLDIRSPGLGDTAMYLCATLQREEETQYFGPGTRLLVL.

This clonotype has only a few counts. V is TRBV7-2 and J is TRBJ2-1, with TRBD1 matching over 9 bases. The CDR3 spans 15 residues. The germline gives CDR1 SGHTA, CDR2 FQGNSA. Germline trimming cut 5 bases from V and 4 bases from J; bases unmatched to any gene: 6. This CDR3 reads CASSRSGTGYNEQFF. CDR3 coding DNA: TGTGCCAGCAGCCGATCCGGGACAGGGTACAATGAGCAGTTCTTC.

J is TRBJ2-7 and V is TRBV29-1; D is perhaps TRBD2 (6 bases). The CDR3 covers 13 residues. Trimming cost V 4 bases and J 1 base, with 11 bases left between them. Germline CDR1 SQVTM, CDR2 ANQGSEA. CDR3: CSVGAGRSYEQYF. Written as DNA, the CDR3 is TGCAGCGTTGGAGCGGGTCGATCCTACGAGCAGTACTTC.

The CDR3 coding sequence is TGTGCCAGCAGCCAAGACGGGGGCGAGCAGTACTTC. As protein: CASSQDGGEQYF. The rearrangement uses TRBV4-2 and TRBJ2-7, with a possible D match to TRBD2 (6 bases). Trimming pared 0 bases from V and 6 bases from J, leaving 6 bases between. Looked up from germline, CDR1 is LGHNA and CDR2 is YNFKEQ. The CDR3 extends over 12 amino acids.

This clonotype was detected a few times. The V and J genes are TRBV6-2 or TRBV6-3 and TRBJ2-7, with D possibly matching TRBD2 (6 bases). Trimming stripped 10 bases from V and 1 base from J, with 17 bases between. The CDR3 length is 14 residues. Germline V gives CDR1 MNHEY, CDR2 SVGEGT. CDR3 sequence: CATRIWAGSYEQYF. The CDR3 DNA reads TGTGCCACCCGAATCTGGGCGGGGTCCTACGAGCAGTACTTC.